This TCR beta chain was captured by sequencing in a study of regulatory T cells in long-lasting Graves disease. Regarding the study as a whole: Among samples with persistent disease, TRBV28, TRBJ1-2 and TRBJ2-5 were favored.

The V and J ends lost 1 base and 1 base respectively, with 12 bases between them. Germline values: CDR1 SGHRS, CDR2 YFSETQ. This CDR3 comprises 16 residues. Relying on iRepertoire HTBI primers and Arm-PCR of CDR3 regions, the team built TCR beta libraries. TCRdb passed the multiplex PCR reads through MiXCR, listing each CDR3 protein once. The table lists 400,000 to 500,000 distinct CDR3 sequences, approximately 15% of them singletons. This clonotype came up a few times. The antigen remains unidentified. Specified time point: newly diagnosed GD, antithyroid drugs for less than 3 months. There was RNA extracted from PBMCs, and the TCR library was made from it. These data were likewise used in another study, on T cells in Graves' hyperthyroidism and ophthalmopathy.

This chain uses TRBV5-1 with TRBJ2-1; perhaps D is TRBD1 or TRBD2 (6 bases each). The sequences come from peripheral blood mononuclear cells (PBMCs), collected at new diagnosis, from a patient treated with antithyroid drugs. This clonotype was obtained from a woman between 45 and 60 years old with Graves disease. As DNA, the CDR3 is TGCGCCAGCAGCTTGTCGGGGGACACATCCTACAATGAGCAGTTCTTC. Its translation: CASSLSGDTSYNEQFF.